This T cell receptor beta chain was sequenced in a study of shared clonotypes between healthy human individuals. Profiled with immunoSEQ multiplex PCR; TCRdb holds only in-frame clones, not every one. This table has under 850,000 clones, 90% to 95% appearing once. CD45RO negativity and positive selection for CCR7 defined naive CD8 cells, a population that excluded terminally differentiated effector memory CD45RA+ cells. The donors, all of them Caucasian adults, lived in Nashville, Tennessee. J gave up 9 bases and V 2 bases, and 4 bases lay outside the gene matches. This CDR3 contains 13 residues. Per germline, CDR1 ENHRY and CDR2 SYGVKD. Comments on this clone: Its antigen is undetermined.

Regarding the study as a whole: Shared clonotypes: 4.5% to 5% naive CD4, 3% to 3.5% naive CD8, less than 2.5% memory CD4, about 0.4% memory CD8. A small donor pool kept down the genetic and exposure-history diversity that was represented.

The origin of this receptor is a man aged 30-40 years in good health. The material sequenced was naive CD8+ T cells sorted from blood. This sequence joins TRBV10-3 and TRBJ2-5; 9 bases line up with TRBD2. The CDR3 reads CAISEGGRGSQYF. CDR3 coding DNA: TGTGCCATCAGTGAGGGCGGGAGGGGGTCCCAGTACTTC.